The sequence of this T cell receptor beta chain was determined in a study of T cell responses to AZD1222 COVID-19 vaccine. V gave up 0 bases and J gave up 4 bases, with 14 bases separating them. The V gene's germline CDR1 is SGDLS and CDR2 YYNGEE. The CDR3 is 16 residues long. Study-level points and caveats: With two AZD1222 doses given, Spike-specific TCR breadth and depth both rose. White British ancestry dominated among donors, who included more females, and clonal diversity was possibly underestimated.

As for this clone: The target antigen is unknown.

The repertoire was sequenced with immunoSEQ multiplex PCR; TCRdb's copy has only in-frame clones and lacks some. Here the sample spans around 85,000 clones, approximately 83% being singletons. The sample was peripheral blood, taken on day 0 of AZD1222 vaccination. V is TRBV9 and J is TRBJ2-1; D gene unclear. This TCR came from an adult in good health. The chain's CDR3 is CASSVAAGIGYNEQFF. DNA of the CDR3: TGTGCCAGCAGCGTAGCAGCAGGAATCGGGTACAATGAGCAGTTCTTC.